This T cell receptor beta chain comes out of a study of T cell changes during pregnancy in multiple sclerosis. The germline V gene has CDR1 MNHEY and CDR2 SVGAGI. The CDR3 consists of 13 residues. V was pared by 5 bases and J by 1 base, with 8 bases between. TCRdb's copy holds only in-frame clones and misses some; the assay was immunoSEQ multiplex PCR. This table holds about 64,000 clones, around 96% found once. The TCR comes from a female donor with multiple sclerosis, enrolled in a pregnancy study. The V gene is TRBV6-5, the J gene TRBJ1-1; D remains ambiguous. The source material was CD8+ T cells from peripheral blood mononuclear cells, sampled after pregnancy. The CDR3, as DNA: TGTGCCAGCAGTGGAGGACCGAACACTGAAGCTTTCTTT. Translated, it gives CASSGGPNTEAFF.